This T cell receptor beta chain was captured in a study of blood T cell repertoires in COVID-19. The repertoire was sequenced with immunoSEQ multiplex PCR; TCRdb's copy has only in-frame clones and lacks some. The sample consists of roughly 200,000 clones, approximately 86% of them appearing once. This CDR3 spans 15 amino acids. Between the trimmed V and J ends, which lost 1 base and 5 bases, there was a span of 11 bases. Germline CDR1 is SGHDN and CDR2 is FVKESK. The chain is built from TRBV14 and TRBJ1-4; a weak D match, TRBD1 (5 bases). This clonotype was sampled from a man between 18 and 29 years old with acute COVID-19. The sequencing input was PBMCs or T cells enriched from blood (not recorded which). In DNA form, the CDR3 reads TGTGCCAGCAGCCAAGTTTCAGGGTGGAATGAAAAACTGTTTTTT. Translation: CASSQVSGWNEKLFF. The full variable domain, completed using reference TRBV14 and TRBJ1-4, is EAGVTQFPSHSVIEKGQTVTLRCDPISGHDNLYWYRRVMGKEIKFLLHFVKESKQDESGMPNNRFLAERTGGTYSTLKVQPAELEDSGVYFCASSQVSGWNEKLFFGSGTQLSVL.